This T cell receptor beta chain was observed in a study of shared clonotypes between healthy human individuals. Study findings and constraints: Generally, naive subsets (rather than memory subsets) showed larger estimated richness. Some naive CD4 clonotypes, 4% to 6%, turned up in common across several donors.

Here immunoSEQ multiplex PCR was the method, and the copy in TCRdb shows in-frame clones only, minus some. The sample includes more than 2 million clones, approximately 92% of them seen just once. Naive-designated CD8 cells lacked CD45RO, were positively enriched for CCR7, and omitted terminally differentiated effector memory CD45RA+ cells. For this clone: Its antigen is undetermined.

Germline V gives CDR1 SEHNR, CDR2 FQNEAQ (reference sequence). The trim removed 1 base at V and 1 base at J, leaving 5 bases unmatched. The CDR3 loop spans 16 amino acids. The chain couples TRBV7-9 to TRBJ2-3; 7 nucleotides match TRBD2. This clonotype was sampled from a man aged 18 to 35 in good health. Some clones in this sample may be carry-over from other donors' samples. The specimen sequenced was naive CD8+ T cells from PBMCs. The chain's CDR3 is CASSLESLAGTDTQYF. CDR3 DNA: TGTGCCAGCAGCTTAGAGAGCCTAGCGGGCACAGATACGCAGTATTTT.